The T cell receptor beta chain described here comes from a study of control samples from healthy donors and cancer patients (dated by TCRdb to the early 2020s). The sample holds one count of this clone. What this receptor recognizes is not known. Base-call qualities are not available, and no considerably larger clone is one nucleotide away. Per the germline V gene, SGHTA is the CDR1 and FQGNSA is the CDR2. V and J lose 5 bases and 0 bases, and a span of 15 bases separates them. Inclusive of the bounding cysteine and phenylalanine, the CDR3 is 16 residues long. CDR3 DNA is the only sequence kept; it has 48 bases, read in frame from the first base. Receptor libraries were prepared by the immunoSEQ multiplex PCR assay. In its TCRdb copy, this immuneACCESS table keeps in-frame sequences only and misses some clones. Where compared with another copy, unresolved V genes explain less than half of these, and the others have no known cause. The sample table holds about 120,000 clones, of which 85% to 95% were seen once. 1.5% to 2% of the sample is held by the ten biggest clonotypes.

The sequence joins TRBV7-2 to TRBJ2-3; the D element might be TRBD1 or TRBD2, as each aligns at 5 bases. The sequenced sample was PBMCs. This sequence originates from a man aged 50 to 59 with head and neck cancer. The DNA sequence reads TGTGCCAGCAGCCCAAAGGGGAGTCCTAGCACAGATACGCAGTATTTT. This sequence encodes CASSPKGSPSTDTQYF.